Sequencing of this TCR beta chain was carried out in a study of Ad26.COV2.S vaccination and SARS-CoV-2 variants. Sequenced by immunoSEQ multiplex PCR; TCRdb stores in-frame clones only, minus some. The data show 150,000 to 200,000 clones, roughly 85% seen once. Germline assignment: CDR1 SGDLS and CDR2 YYNGEE. V was pared by 0 bases and J by 0 bases, with 7 bases between. The CDR3 is 16 amino acids. This TCR derives from a human donor who had recovered from COVID-19. This specimen was peripheral blood, taken after recovery from COVID-19. The chain joins TRBV9 to TRBJ2-6; D unresolved. This CDR3 reads CASSVDYSSGANVLTF. The CDR3 region has the DNA TGTGCCAGCAGCGTAGATTACAGCTCTGGGGCCAACGTCCTGACTTTC.